A single sample is the source of the 5 T cell receptor beta chains below, sequenced in a study of T cell responses to AZD1222 COVID-19 vaccine. Produced via immunoSEQ multiplex PCR; TCRdb's table is partial and in-frame only. The sample records 100,000 to 150,000 clones, around 90% being singletons. The source was peripheral blood, collected on day 0 of AZD1222 vaccination. Receptor source: an adult in good health.

The chain is built from TRBV25-1 and TRBJ2-1, with unresolved D. CDR3 length equals 12 residues. With 6 bases removed from V and 6 bases from J, the gap between germline ends came to 9 bases. Per germline, CDR1 MGHDK and CDR2 SYGVNS. CDR3 amino acids: CASREASNEQFF. CDR3 DNA sequence: TGTGCCAGCAGAGAGGCGAGCAATGAGCAGTTCTTC.

The rearrangement joins TRBV7-9 to TRBJ1-2; perhaps TRBD1 as D (5 bases). Germline V gene lookup returns CDR1 SEHNR and CDR2 FQNEAQ (reference sequence). V lost 8 bases and J 4 bases, leaving 14 bases between the germline ends. This CDR3 contains 13 residues. CDR3 nucleotide sequence: TGTGCCAGCTCCGCGGGGGACGTCTATGGCTACACCTTC. Amino acid sequence: CASSAGDVYGYTF.

The chain joins TRBV4-1 to TRBJ1-4; 7 nucleotides line up with TRBD1. Trimming cost V 3 bases and J 0 bases; bases outside gene matches: 7. The CDR3 is 17 residues long. Germline V CDR1 and CDR2: MGHRA, YSYEKL. DNA for the CDR3: TGCGCCAGCAGCCAGGGGGACAGAGTCGCAACTAATGAAAAACTGTTTTTT. Amino acids: CASSQGDRVATNEKLFF.

This chain joins TRBV7-2 and TRBJ2-3; D possibly uses TRBD1 or TRBD2 (5 bases each). The V and J ends lost 0 bases and 1 base respectively, with 8 bases between them. The V gene's germline CDR1 is SGHTA and CDR2 FQGNSA. The CDR3 is 15 amino acids. The CDR3 loop reads CASSLAGTGTDTQYF. For the CDR3, the DNA is TGTGCCAGCAGCTTAGCCGGGACCGGCACAGATACGCAGTATTTT.

J is TRBJ2-3 and V is TRBV7-2; a possible D gene is TRBD1 (7 bases). This CDR3 region has 16 residues. Germline V gene data show CDR1 as SGHTA and CDR2 as FQGNSA. The ends were cut back, 5 bases at V and 2 bases at J, with 17 bases in the middle. The CDR3 reads CASSPQGGGATDTQYF. DNA for the CDR3: TGTGCCAGCAGCCCCCAGGGGGGCGGAGCCACAGATACGCAGTATTTT.